Given below is one T cell receptor (beta chain) in context. The data stem from a study of blood T cell repertoires in COVID-19. As for the study in general: Italy, Spain and the United States were the sources of the convalescent and acute COVID-19 samples.

Trimming took 6 bases from V and 4 from J, leaving 9 bases between them. This CDR3 has 12 amino acids. In the authors' workflow: Amplification of reference gene primers was used by the study to estimate nucleated cell counts. Clones were read by immunoSEQ multiplex PCR, and TCRdb kept only the in-frame ones, dropping some. D and trimming were read from the DNA, whereas the V and J calls and clone size are those reported in that table. The repertoire has some 73,000 clones, more than 80% of them found once; the top ten carry about a third. Sequenced input: peripheral blood. This receptor was obtained from a woman aged 80 or over with active or convalescent COVID-19. V gene TRBV12-3 or TRBV12-4 combines with J gene TRBJ1-2; D perhaps matches TRBD1 (5 bases). The CDR3 is CASSLGAYGYTF. CDR3 sequence (DNA): TGTGCCAGCAGCCTAGGGGCCTATGGCTACACCTTC.